This entry lists 30 T cell receptor beta chains sequenced from one sample in a study of blood T cell repertoires in COVID-19. Sequenced by immunoSEQ multiplex PCR; TCRdb stores in-frame clones only, minus some. The sample has over 150,000 clones, 70% to 90% seen once. Specimen: peripheral blood. The receptors shown here come from a man aged 50-60 years with active or convalescent COVID-19.

The J gene is TRBJ1-1, the V gene TRBV6-6; D unclear. The CDR3 totals 14 residues. Trimming left V 2 bases short and J 11 bases short, with 18 bases between. CDR1 and CDR2 (germline): MNHNY, SVGAGI (reference sequence). The CDR3 DNA sequence: TGTGCCAGCAGTTACGGTCAACGTGAGGGTTGGGCTTTCTTT. Its protein is CASSYGQREGWAFF.

The chain couples TRBV14 to TRBJ1-6; a possible D gene is TRBD1 (5 bases). The CDR3 loop spans 16 amino acids. With 2 bases removed from V and 7 bases from J, the gap between germline ends came to 15 bases. Germline V gene data show CDR1 as SGHDN and CDR2 as FVKESK. The CDR3 here is CASSQRGGTGNSPLHF. CDR3 coding DNA: TGTGCCAGCAGCCAACGCGGGGGAACGGGCAATTCACCCCTCCACTTT.

This clone has just a few counts. CDR3 DNA sequence: TGTGCCAGCAGTGTGGGACAGGGGTCTGAAGCTTTCTTT. Translation gives CASSVGQGSEAFF. This chain uses TRBV2 with TRBJ1-1; 10 bases line up with TRBD1. This CDR3 is built from 13 residues. The trim removed 4 bases at V and 6 bases at J, leaving 2 bases unmatched. Germline V gene data show CDR1 as SNHLY and CDR2 as FYNNEI.

The chain uses TRBV4-2 and TRBJ2-1; 7 bases align to TRBD2. CDR1 and CDR2 (germline): LGHNA, YNFKEQ. The CDR3 totals 15 residues. Trimming removed 1 base from V and 5 bases from J; junction bases left unmatched: 5. The CDR3 DNA follows: TGTGCCAGCAGCCAAGCGGGAGGCGACCACAATGAGCAGTTCTTC. Translation gives CASSQAGGDHNEQFF.

The gene calls are TRBV12-5 and TRBJ1-2; the match to TRBD1 covers 7 bases. CDR1 and CDR2 (germline): LGHNT, FRNRAP. This CDR3 is built from 13 residues. V lost 3 bases, J lost 5 bases, and 3 bases stayed unmatched. The CDR3 DNA reads as TGTGCTAGTGGTTTTGACAGGGCATATGGCTACACCTTC. Its protein product is CASGFDRAYGYTF.

The chain combines TRBV9 with TRBJ2-5; 7 nucleotides line up with TRBD1. CDR1 and CDR2 (germline): SGDLS, YYNGEE. V shed 4 bases and J 4 bases; nucleotides not matched to a gene: 13. The CDR3 length is 16 residues. Here the CDR3 DNA reads TGTGCCAGCAGCCCCACCCCGGGACAGACGGGAGAGACCCAGTACTTC. Translated: CASSPTPGQTGETQYF. Full variable domain (outside the CDR3, taken from reference TRBV9 and TRBJ2-5): DSGVTQTPKHLITATGQRVTLRCSPRSGDLSVYWYQQSLDQGLQFLIQYYNGEERAKGNILERFSAQQFPDLHSELNLSSLELGDSALYFCASSPTPGQTGETQYFGPGTRLLVL.

The sample holds a few counts of this clone. The J gene is TRBJ1-2, the V gene TRBV4-1; a possible D gene is TRBD1 (6 bases). The V gene's germline CDR1 is MGHRA and CDR2 YSYEKL. This CDR3 spans 17 amino acids. V lost 0 bases to trimming and J lost 4 bases, with 18 bases between them. The CDR3 nucleotides are TGCGCCAGCAGCCAAGAGGCCCCTCCTGGACAGCTCTATGGCTACACCTTC. Protein: CASSQEAPPGQLYGYTF.

The CDR3 protein is CASNRQGNSGNTIYF. The CDR3 DNA reads as TGTGCCAGCAACAGACAGGGAAACTCTGGAAACACCATATATTTT. The V call is TRBV2, the J call TRBJ1-3; TRBD1 matches 7 bases. Looked up from germline, CDR1 is SNHLY and CDR2 is FYNNEI. The CDR3 is 15 residues long. V shed 7 bases, J shed 0 bases, and the junction held 6 bases outside the gene matches.

The sample holds one count of this clone. The chain couples TRBV2 to TRBJ1-6; no reliable D call. Germline V gene sequence: CDR1 SNHLY, CDR2 FYNNEI. The V and J ends lost 7 bases and 5 bases respectively, with 21 bases between them. The CDR3 consists of 17 residues. This CDR3 reads CASTRRSGRRDNSPLHF. The CDR3 DNA is TGTGCCAGCACCAGAAGGTCGGGGAGGAGGGATAATTCACCCCTCCACTTT.

This chain uses TRBV7-6 with TRBJ2-3, with TRBD1 matching over 9 bases. Germline V CDR1 and CDR2: SGHVS, FNYEAQ. CDR3 size: 16 residues. V shed 5 bases, J shed 3 bases, and the junction held 9 bases outside the gene matches. DNA of the CDR3: TGTGCCAGCAGCAAAGTTGGGGGACAGGGAACAGATACGCAGTATTTT. Translating gives CASSKVGGQGTDTQYF.

The rearrangement links TRBV19 to TRBJ1-5; weak D call: TRBD1 (5 bases). CDR1 LNHDA and CDR2 SQIVND come from the germline V gene (reference sequence). The CDR3 length is 13 residues. The ends were cut back, 4 bases at V and 5 bases at J, with 9 bases in the middle. The CDR3 coding sequence is TGTGCCAGTAGTAGTCAAGGGGATCAGCCCCAGCATTTT. Protein product: CASSSQGDQPQHF.

This chain uses TRBV5-1 with TRBJ1-1; 12 bases are shared with TRBD1. This CDR3 region has 16 residues. V was clipped by 4 bases and J by 4 bases; unmatched bases: 8. Germline V gene lookup returns CDR1 SGHRS and CDR2 YFSETQ. The DNA for the CDR3 is TGCGCCAGCAGCCCGGGACAGGGGGCTGGGATCACTGAAGCTTTCTTT. Translated: CASSPGQGAGITEAFF.

The chain carries TRBV19 and TRBJ1-2; D may be TRBD1 (5 bases). The V end lost 7 bases, the J end lost 2 bases, and 14 bases lay between the germline ends. Germline V gene lookup returns CDR1 LNHDA and CDR2 SQIVND (reference sequence). The CDR3 runs 14 residues. CDR3 amino acids: CASITRGGNYGYTF. CDR3 in DNA: TGTGCCAGTATCACACGGGGGGGAAACTATGGCTACACCTTC.

This rearrangement joins TRBV5-5 to TRBJ2-3; 7 bases agree with TRBD2. Germline V gives CDR1 SGHKS, CDR2 YYEKEE (reference sequence). CDR3 size: 16 residues. V shed 4 bases, J shed 6 bases, and the junction held 14 bases outside the gene matches. CDR3: CASSPGLSGGEDTQYF. As DNA, the CDR3 is TGTGCCAGCAGCCCGGGATTAAGTGGGGGGGAGGATACGCAGTATTTT.

The gene calls are TRBV7-2 and TRBJ1-1, with TRBD1 as a possible D gene (6 bases). The ends were cut back, 6 bases at V and 8 bases at J, with 16 bases in the middle. The CDR3 length is 13 residues. CDR1 SGHTA and CDR2 FQGNSA come from the germline V gene. CDR3 loop: CASSLGQSEEAFF. The CDR3 DNA follows: TGTGCCAGCAGTCTTGGACAGTCCGAAGAAGCTTTCTTT.

This chain links TRBV20-1 with TRBJ1-1, with D possibly matching TRBD1 (6 bases). Trimming removed 3 bases from V and 6 bases from J, with 8 bases in between. CDR3 length equals 11 residues. In germline, CDR1 is DFQATT, CDR2 SNEGSKA (reference sequence). In DNA, the CDR3 is TGCAGTGCTAGGTGGGGGCCTGAAGCTTTCTTT. Protein sequence: CSARWGPEAFF.

The chain recombines TRBV21-1 with TRBJ2-7; no check of the table's D call, TRBD2, against the DNA was made. TRBV21-1 is annotated as a pseudogene. The CDR3 has 17 residues. The CDR3 DNA reads TGTGCCAGCAGCAAATCAACCTGGCCGGGATCTCACTACGAGCAGTACTTC. Protein sequence: CASSKSTWPGSHYEQYF.

As regards this clone: The same CDR3 is also encoded by other DNA sequences in this sample. The rearrangement uses TRBV5-1 and TRBJ1-3; D is uncertain. Trimming removed 0 bases from V and 0 bases from J, with 4 bases in between. The CDR3 length is 14 residues. The germline CDR1 and CDR2 sequences are SGHRS and YFSETQ. The CDR3 reads CASSLDNSGNTIYF. The DNA for the CDR3 is TGCGCCAGCAGCTTGGACAACTCTGGAAACACCATATATTTT. Filled out from reference TRBV5-1 and TRBJ1-3, the complete variable domain reads KAGVTQTPRYLIKTRGQQVTLSCSPISGHRSVSWYQQTPGQGLQFLFEYFSETQRNKGNFPGRFSGRQFSNSRSEMNVSTLELGDSALYLCASSLDNSGNTIYFGEGSWLTVV.

Written as DNA, the CDR3 is TGTGCCAGCAGGCAAAGGACAGTGCTGGATGAAAAACTGTTTTTT. This encodes CASRQRTVLDEKLFF. J is TRBJ1-4 and V is TRBV5-8; perhaps TRBD1 as D (6 bases). The CDR3 is made up of 15 amino acids. The germline V and J ends were trimmed by 5 bases and 6 bases, with 17 bases remaining between them. CDR1 and CDR2 (germline): SGHTS, YDEGEE.

The rearrangement links TRBV9 to TRBJ2-1; TRBD2 matches at 11 bases. CDR1 and CDR2 from the germline V gene are SGDLS and YYNGEE. Losses at the gene ends were 7 bases for V and 6 bases for J; bases not matched to a gene: 9. CDR3 length equals 15 residues. CDR3 DNA sequence: TGTGCCAGCGCGGTCACTAGCGGGAGAAGCAATGAGCAGTTCTTC. This translates into CASAVTSGRSNEQFF.

The chain links TRBV4-3 to TRBJ2-5; perhaps TRBD2 as D (6 bases). The CDR3 covers 17 residues. CDR1 and CDR2 (germline): LGHNA, YSLEER. V shed 1 base and J shed 4 bases, with 19 bases lying between them. CDR3 in amino acids: CASSQGPVGGHSETQYF. The DNA for the CDR3 is TGCGCCAGCAGCCAAGGCCCCGTCGGGGGTCATTCAGAGACCCAGTACTTC.

This sequence joins TRBV5-1 and TRBJ2-3; maybe TRBD1 (6 bases). The CDR3 runs 15 residues. V was clipped by 2 bases and J by 0 bases, with 10 bases between them. The V gene's germline CDR1 is SGHRS and CDR2 YFSETQ. The CDR3 reads CASSFQGPSTDTQYF. Written as DNA, the CDR3 is TGCGCCAGCAGCTTCCAGGGGCCCAGCACAGATACGCAGTATTTT. Supplemented by reference TRBV5-1 and TRBJ2-3, the full variable domain reads KAGVTQTPRYLIKTRGQQVTLSCSPISGHRSVSWYQQTPGQGLQFLFEYFSETQRNKGNFPGRFSGRQFSNSRSEMNVSTLELGDSALYLCASSFQGPSTDTQYFGPGTRLTVL.

CDR3 protein: CASSRTTGLWNQPQHF. CDR3 sequence (DNA): TGTGCCAGCAGCCGTACCACAGGGTTATGGAATCAGCCCCAGCATTTT. The V call is TRBV5-5, the J call TRBJ1-5, with a possible D match to TRBD1 (6 bases). CDR3 length equals 16 residues. The V end lost 4 bases, the J end lost 4 bases, and 18 bases lay between the germline ends. Germline V CDR1 and CDR2: SGHKS, YYEKEE (reference sequence).

In nucleotides, the CDR3 is TGTGCCAGCAGTGGACAGGCCGAAGAGACCCAGTACTTC. Its translation is CASSGQAEETQYF. The chain recombines TRBV2 with TRBJ2-5; maybe TRBD1 (6 bases). The CDR3 has 13 residues. CDR1 and CDR2 (germline): SNHLY, FYNNEI. The ends were cut back, 4 bases at V and 3 bases at J, with 9 bases in the middle.

J is TRBJ2-7 and V is TRBV5-4; 7 bases align to TRBD2. This CDR3 region has 14 residues. Germline CDR1 SGHNT, CDR2 YYREEE (reference sequence). V was clipped by 0 bases and J by 2 bases; unmatched bases: 2. The CDR3 sequence: CASSLERGPYEQYF. The CDR3 DNA reads TGTGCCAGCAGCTTGGAGCGGGGACCCTACGAGCAGTACTTC.

The V call is TRBV7-9, the J call TRBJ2-7; tentatively, D is TRBD2 (5 bases). This CDR3 has 15 residues. Trimming took off 1 base at V and 6 bases at J, with 16 bases between the two ends. Per the germline V gene, CDR1 is SEHNR and CDR2 is FQNEAQ (reference sequence). The CDR3 nucleotides are TGTGCCAGCAGCTTAGGCCCTAGCAGCTTATCCGAGCAGTACTTC. Amino acid sequence: CASSLGPSSLSEQYF.

The rearrangement uses TRBV10-3 and TRBJ1-1; D not resolved. There are 16 residues in the CDR3. From germline, CDR1 is ENHRY and CDR2 SYGVKD. Trimming pared 2 bases from V and 0 bases from J, leaving 13 bases between. The CDR3 here is CAISEHYNTMNTEAFF. CDR3 sequence (DNA): TGTGCCATCAGTGAGCATTACAACACAATGAACACTGAAGCTTTCTTT.

This clone showed up just a few times. The chain employs TRBV6-2 or TRBV6-3 and TRBJ1-2, with D uncertain. This CDR3 has 13 residues. Germline CDR1 and CDR2: MNHEY and SVGEGT. V was cut by 2 bases and J by 2 bases, with 6 bases left in between. CDR3 coding DNA: TGTGCCAGCAGTTACGGCTGGAACTATGGCTACACCTTC. Amino acids: CASSYGWNYGYTF.

For this clone: This sample also contains other DNA sequences that code for the same CDR3. The CDR3 here is CASRQGDQPQHF. The CDR3 coding sequence is TGTGCCAGTAGGCAGGGGGATCAGCCCCAGCATTTT. This chain joins TRBV19 and TRBJ1-5; 7 positions match TRBD1. CDR3 length: 12 residues. The junction had 1 base not matched to a gene; V was cut back by 6 bases and J by 5 bases. Looked up from germline, CDR1 is LNHDA and CDR2 is SQIVND (reference sequence).

This clone appeared a few times. The CDR3 loop reads CASSSGVGANVLTF. The CDR3, as DNA: TGTGCCAGCAGCTCCGGGGTCGGGGCCAACGTCCTGACTTTC. The chain joins TRBV7-3 to TRBJ2-6, with D tentatively TRBD2 (5 bases). The CDR3 is 14 amino acids. Germline assignment: CDR1 SGHTA and CDR2 FQGTGA. Trimming removed 4 bases at V and 4 bases at J, with 8 bases between.